The 19 T cell receptor beta chains below all came from one sample that was sequenced in a study of a mutant IDH1 vaccine in newly diagnosed glioma. Antigen specificity for these receptors is unknown. Time point denoted: week 11, during vaccination. Vaccine doses each comprised 300 ug of mutant IDH1 20-mer peptide, with topical imiquimod. TCRdb keeps only in-frame clones here, not all; method: immunoSEQ multiplex PCR. Of 38,000 or so clones in the sample, roughly 80% were seen once. Sequenced material: peripheral blood mononuclear cells (PBMCs), taken from a glioma patient whose treatment included an IDH1 peptide vaccine. These receptors came from a woman in her 30s with glioma. Some clones in this sample may be carry-over from other donors' samples.

The gene calls are TRBV11-3 and TRBJ1-1; 7 nucleotides line up with TRBD1. This CDR3 spans 16 amino acids. The V gene end was trimmed by 0 bases and the J gene end by 0 bases; junction bases not matched to a gene: 4. Germline lookup yields CDR1 SGHNT and CDR2 YENEEA. In DNA form, the CDR3 reads TGTGCCAGCAGCTTAGATAGGACAGGCATGAACACTGAAGCTTTCTTT. It is translated as CASSLDRTGMNTEAFF.

This clone was observed a single time. The chain employs TRBV2 and TRBJ2-7; TRBD2 agrees at 7 bases. J gave up 1 base and V 11 bases, and 5 bases lay outside the gene matches. Germline CDR1 reads SNHLY; CDR2 reads FYNNEI. This CDR3 is 12 amino acids long. The CDR3 loop reads CAGGRGSYEQYF. CDR3 nucleotides: TGTGCCGGAGGGAGGGGTTCCTACGAGCAGTACTTC.

This CDR3 is CASSLRQKTEAFF. CDR3 nucleotides: TGTGCCAGTAGTCTCAGACAGAAGACTGAAGCTTTCTTT. The V and J genes are TRBV19 and TRBJ1-1; a weak D match, TRBD1 (5 bases). There are 13 residues in the CDR3. Germline-derived CDR1 and CDR2 are LNHDA and SQIVND (reference sequence). Trimming left V 5 bases short and J 5 bases short, with 12 bases between.

The chain uses TRBV15 and TRBJ2-1; the D gene is possibly TRBD2 (6 bases). Trimming left V 3 bases short and J 4 bases short, with 13 bases between. The CDR3 covers 15 residues. CDR1 LNHNV and CDR2 YYDKDF come from the germline V gene (reference sequence). CDR3 in amino acids: CATSSPRTTYNEQFF. In DNA form, the CDR3 reads TGTGCCACCAGCAGTCCCCGGACTACTTACAATGAGCAGTTCTTC.

The chain carries TRBV9 and TRBJ2-7, with 7 nucleotides matching TRBD1. The germline CDR1 and CDR2 sequences are SGDLS and YYNGEE. The CDR3 loop spans 14 amino acids. J was trimmed by 2 bases and V by 4 bases; bases with no gene match: 6. The CDR3 spells CASSHRDRPYEQYF. The CDR3 bases are TGTGCCAGCAGCCACCGGGACAGACCCTACGAGCAGTACTTC.

CDR3: CASSQGSSGTIYEQYF. In DNA, the CDR3 is TGCGCCAGCAGCCAGGGATCTAGCGGGACAATCTACGAGCAGTACTTC. The V gene is TRBV4-1, the J gene TRBJ2-7; 9 nucleotides agree with TRBD2. This CDR3 is 16 amino acids long. Germline V lookup: CDR1 MGHRA, CDR2 YSYEKL. V gave up 3 bases and J gave up 3 bases; unmatched junction bases: 9.

The chain has TRBV11-2 and TRBJ1-1; perhaps TRBD1 as D (6 bases). The CDR3 totals 13 residues. Germline V gene data show CDR1 as SGHAT and CDR2 as FQNNGV. Trimming took 5 bases from V and 8 from J, leaving 15 bases between them. CDR3 loop: CASSPSRGDEAFF. CDR3 DNA sequence: TGTGCCAGCAGCCCGAGCAGGGGCGACGAAGCTTTCTTT. The full variable domain, its missing parts supplied by reference TRBV11-2 and TRBJ1-1, is EAGVAQSPRYKIIEKRQSVAFWCNPISGHATLYWYQQILGQGPKLLIQFQNNGVVDDSQLPKDRFSAERLKGVDSTLKIQPAKLEDSAVYLCASSPSRGDEAFFGQGTRLTVV.

The chain combines TRBV5-6 with TRBJ1-2, with D unclear. The V end lost 2 bases, the J end lost 6 bases, and 11 bases lay between the germline ends. Germline CDR1 and CDR2: SGHDT and YYEEEE. The CDR3 length is 13 residues. The CDR3 sequence is CASSFAPGDGYTF. CDR3 DNA: TGTGCCAGCAGCTTCGCTCCGGGAGATGGCTACACCTTC.

The chain links TRBV4-2 to TRBJ2-2; 7 nucleotides match TRBD1. Germline loops: CDR1 LGHNA, CDR2 YNFKEQ. The junction had 5 bases not matched to a gene; V was cut back by 1 base and J by 3 bases. The CDR3 runs 16 residues. The DNA for the CDR3 is TGTGCCAGCAGCCAAGTGGGCAGGGGGTACACCGGGGAGCTGTTTTTT. This encodes CASSQVGRGYTGELFF.

The V and J genes are TRBV29-1 and TRBJ2-3; 14 nucleotides match TRBD2. With 3 bases clipped from V and 5 bases from J, the junction kept 7 bases outside the gene matches. Germline CDR1 SQVTM, CDR2 ANQGSEA. The CDR3 totals 16 residues. The CDR3 DNA is TGCAGCGTTGATTGGACTAGCGGGAGGTCAGGAGATACGCAGTATTTT. Its protein product is CSVDWTSGRSGDTQYF.

The chain is built from TRBV19 and TRBJ2-7; 8 bases fit TRBD1. The trim removed 5 bases at V and 7 bases at J, leaving 7 bases unmatched. Germline values: CDR1 LNHDA, CDR2 SQIVND (reference sequence). There are 13 residues in the CDR3. In DNA form, the CDR3 reads TGTGCCAGTAGTTACTACAGGGGGAAGGAGCAGTACTTC. It is translated as CASSYYRGKEQYF.

The rearrangement uses TRBV6-1 and TRBJ1-6; D call uncertain. Trimming removed 1 base at V and 6 bases at J, with 10 bases between. This CDR3 region has 15 residues. Germline lookup yields CDR1 MNHNS and CDR2 SASEGT. CDR3 bases: TGTGCCAGCAGTGAAGTAACAGTGACTAATTCACCCCTCCACTTT. As protein: CASSEVTVTNSPLHF.

V is TRBV19 and J is TRBJ2-1; 8 bases map to TRBD2. The CDR3 covers 15 residues. V shed 0 bases, J shed 7 bases, and the junction held 5 bases outside the gene matches. Germline assignment: CDR1 LNHDA and CDR2 SQIVND (reference sequence). Here the CDR3 reads CASSIELAVGNEQFF. CDR3 bases: TGTGCCAGTAGTATAGAACTAGCGGTAGGGAATGAGCAGTTCTTC.

This clone occurred once. This rearrangement joins TRBV6-5 to TRBJ2-5, with D perhaps given as TRBD1 or TRBD2 (5 bases each). The CDR3 covers 14 residues. Germline V CDR1 and CDR2: MNHEY, SVGAGI. V lost 5 bases and J 1 base, leaving 11 bases between the germline ends. The CDR3 reads CASSPGALQETQYF. The CDR3 nucleotides are TGTGCCAGCAGTCCCGGGGCCCTCCAAGAGACCCAGTACTTC.

The V gene is TRBV6-1, the J gene TRBJ2-3; 12 bases map to TRBD2. The CDR3 consists of 14 residues. Looked up from germline, CDR1 is MNHNS and CDR2 is SASEGT. J was trimmed by 5 bases and V by 4 bases; bases with no gene match: 1. CDR3 DNA: TGTGCCAGCAGTGTACTAGCGGGAGGAGATACGCAGTATTTT. Translating it yields CASSVLAGGDTQYF.

This clone occurred a few times. The J gene is TRBJ1-5, the V gene TRBV30; D gene uncertain. The CDR3 is 15 residues long. Looked up from germline, CDR1 is GTSNPN and CDR2 is SVGIG (reference sequence). Trimming left V 0 bases short and J 3 bases short, with 12 bases between. The CDR3 DNA is TGTGCCTGGAGTGTACGCGGCCTATACAATCAGCCCCAGCATTTT. This encodes CAWSVRGLYNQPQHF.

This clone appeared once. CDR3 bases: TGCAGCGCTCTAGCCGAGACCCAGTACTTC. Protein: CSALAETQYF. The V call is TRBV29-1, the J call TRBJ2-5, with D perhaps TRBD2 (5 bases). V dropped 7 bases and J dropped 5 bases, with 8 bases sitting between them. Germline V gives CDR1 SQVTM, CDR2 ANQGSEA. This CDR3 region has 10 residues.

The J gene is TRBJ2-3, the V gene TRBV28, with 12 bases that match TRBD2. CDR3 length equals 20 residues. Germline lookup yields CDR1 MDHEN and CDR2 SYDVKM. J was trimmed by 2 bases and V by 4 bases; bases with no gene match: 16. CDR3 nucleotides: TGTGCCAGCAGTTGGCCCCTGACTAGCGGGAGTGGTGGGAACACAGATACGCAGTATTTT. This codes for CASSWPLTSGSGGNTDTQYF.

V and J are TRBV18 and TRBJ1-2; D unclear. This CDR3 has 17 amino acids. Trimming stripped 5 bases from V and 8 bases from J, with 27 bases between. In germline, CDR1 is KGHSH, CDR2 LQKENI. As DNA, the CDR3 is TGTGCCAGCTCATTACAAGCCGTCGACGGACTCCTTAGGGGCTACACCTTC. Its translation: CASSLQAVDGLLRGYTF.